The TCR beta chain described here comes from a study of T-cell memory formation after mild COVID-19. Study-wide points: Clones shrinking between day 15 and 85 showed a balanced CD4/CD8 split, and those that grew later tilted toward CD4+. Some SARS-CoV-2-responding clones were already detected in memory before infection.

Each CDR3 protein gets one entry after TCRdb re-called the 5' RACE reads with MiXCR. The table lists a few hundred thousand distinct CDR3 sequences, around 21% of them singletons, with around 12% in the top ten. This clonotype was seen many times. Its antigen is not identified. The specimen was PBMCs or a T cell subset sorted from them (not recorded which). The sequence was collected from an adult woman who had mild COVID-19 (a few samples of this study predate the infection). Cell type and time point are not known.

The CDR3 protein is CASSPRRAATYEQYF. In DNA form, the CDR3 reads TGCGCCAGCAGCCCCCGGCGAGCGGCAACCTACGAGCAGTACTTC. This chain uses TRBV4-3 with TRBJ2-7, with D possibly matching TRBD2 (5 bases). The length of the CDR3 is 15 residues. The V gene's germline CDR1 is LGHNA and CDR2 YSLEER. V lost 4 bases and J 2 bases, leaving 15 bases between the germline ends.